The 9 T cell receptor beta chains presented below share a single source sample, sequenced in a study of sequential checkpoint blockade in melanoma (dated by TCRdb to the late 2010s). The library came from the immunoSEQ multiplex PCR assay. The clones in this table, taken by TCRdb from immuneACCESS, are in-frame only. Not every clone is retained; where verified, under half of the shortfall comes from an unresolved V gene, and the cause of the rest is unknown. The table for this sample lists nearly 11,000 clones; under 85% of them were counted only once. Together, the top ten hold around 11% of the sample. The treatment or condition label here, explained by the study, means: randomized to nivolumab then ipilimumab (arm A) or the reverse (arm B). Sequences were derived from CD8+ T cells sorted from blood (inferred from file names), sampled from a patient given nivolumab and ipilimumab in sequence. The receptor source for this set is a human donor with melanoma.

V usage is TRBV19 and J usage is TRBJ1-4; D perhaps matches TRBD1 (5 bases). The CDR3 extends over 16 amino acids. The V and J ends lost 9 bases and 0 bases respectively, with 17 bases between them. From germline, CDR1 is LNHDA and CDR2 SQIVND (reference sequence). CDR3 in amino acids: CARGLENSATNEKLFF. DNA of the CDR3: TGTGCCAGGGGGCTGGAGAACTCTGCAACTAATGAAAAACTGTTTTTT. Using reference TRBV19 and TRBJ1-4 for the parts outside the CDR3, the full variable domain is DGGITQSPKYLFRKEGQNVTLSCEQNLNHDAMYWYRQDPGQGLRLIYYSQIVNDFQKGDIAEGYSVSREKKESFPLTVTSAQKNPTAFYLCARGLENSATNEKLFFGSGTQLSVL.

The rearrangement joins TRBV7-8 to TRBJ2-7; 11 nucleotides match TRBD2. There are 14 residues in the CDR3. J lost 7 bases, V lost 4 bases, and 6 bases had no gene match. The germline gives CDR1 SGHVS, CDR2 FQNEAQ. The DNA for the CDR3 is TGTGCCAGCAGCTACCTAGCGGGAGGACGAGAGCAGTACTTC. Its protein product is CASSYLAGGREQYF. The full variable domain, in which reference TRBV7-8 and TRBJ2-7 provide the parts outside the CDR3, is GAGVSQSPRYKVAKRGQDVALRCDPISGHVSLFWYQQALGQGPEFLTYFQNEAQLDKSGLPSDRFFAERPEGSVSTLKIQRTQQEDSAVYLCASSYLAGGREQYFGPGTRLTVT.

V and J are TRBV6-4 and TRBJ1-6; the match to TRBD1 covers 7 bases. The CDR3 spans 14 residues. Germline V gives CDR1 MRHNA, CDR2 SNTAGT. The trim removed 6 bases at V and 5 bases at J, leaving 4 bases unmatched. CDR3 region: CASRDTGDNSPLHF. The CDR3, as DNA: TGTGCCAGCAGGGATACAGGGGATAATTCACCCCTCCACTTT.

This chain joins TRBV7-9 and TRBJ2-7; 10 nucleotides line up with TRBD2. Germline loops: CDR1 SEHNR, CDR2 FQNEAQ (reference sequence). Trimming removed 5 bases from V and 3 bases from J; junction bases left unmatched: 7. The CDR3 covers 15 residues. Here the CDR3 DNA reads TGTGCCAGCAGCATTCTAGCGGGAGCCGACTACGAGCAGTACTTC. Translation gives CASSILAGADYEQYF.

V usage is TRBV11-2 and J usage is TRBJ2-7; a weak D match, TRBD2 (6 bases). Germline CDR1 reads SGHAT; CDR2 reads FQNNGV. The CDR3 length is 13 residues. Trimming cost V 8 bases and J 4 bases, with 15 bases left between them. The CDR3 region is CASGLSVVYEQYF. The CDR3, as DNA: TGTGCCAGCGGACTATCGGTCGTGTACGAGCAGTACTTC.

The chain joins TRBV7-9 to TRBJ2-7, with TRBD2 identical over 7 bases. The V gene's germline CDR1 is SEHNR and CDR2 FQNEAQ (reference sequence). The CDR3 contains 14 residues. Trimming cost V 4 bases and J 6 bases; bases outside gene matches: 9. The CDR3 bases are TGTGCCAGCAGCTCGGGTACGGGGGGATTCGAGCAGTACTTC. It yields the protein CASSSGTGGFEQYF.

The chain joins TRBV7-9 to TRBJ2-3; 8 nucleotides agree with TRBD2. This CDR3 contains 18 residues. The ends lost 2 bases at V and 2 bases at J; junction bases unmatched: 12. Germline CDR1 reads SEHNR; CDR2 reads FQNEAQ (reference sequence). CDR3 in DNA: TGTGCCAGCAGCTTAAGCAGTTCTGGCGGGGGGTTCACAGATACGCAGTATTTT. Translated: CASSLSSSGGGFTDTQYF.

This clone was observed a single time. One end of the junction is discordant with germline, which a read error may explain. J is TRBJ2-5 and V is TRBV15; 14 nucleotides match TRBD2. The CDR3 runs to 14 residues. Germline CDR1 and CDR2: LNHNV and YYDKDF (reference sequence). CDR3 in DNA: TGTGCCACCAACCCGGGACTAGCGGGAGAGGCCCAGTACTTC. Amino acid sequence: CATNPGLAGEAQYF.

This sequence joins TRBV4-2 and TRBJ2-2; 7 positions match TRBD1. V shed 2 bases, J shed 4 bases, and the junction held 4 bases outside the gene matches. The germline gives CDR1 LGHNA, CDR2 YNFKEQ. The CDR3 extends over 15 amino acids. The CDR3 protein is CASSQTTGSTGELFF. CDR3 nucleotides: TGTGCCAGCAGCCAAACGACAGGGTCCACCGGGGAGCTGTTTTTT.